The 2 T cell receptor beta chains below all came from one sample that was sequenced in a study of vaccination effects on CD4 cells after COVID-19. The assay was immunoSEQ multiplex PCR, and TCRdb's table has in-frame clones only and misses some. This table holds 50,000 to 65,000 clones, 75% to 90% found once. Antigens for these TCRs are unknown. ViraFEST expansion of antigen-specific CD4+ T cells with viral peptide pools preceded sequencing. Having been cultured for approximately ten days, the cells underwent CD4+ T cell isolation. The sample was CD4+ T cells from PBMCs cultured with HCoV-229E spike peptides, taken before COVID-19 vaccination. These receptors all come from a human donor who received a COVID-19 vaccine.

This sequence joins TRBV7-2 and TRBJ1-3; TRBD1 might be the D (6 bases). Trimming removed 3 bases from V and 4 bases from J, with 10 bases in between. This CDR3 is built from 14 residues. Germline V gives CDR1 SGHTA, CDR2 FQGNSA. The CDR3 reads CASSLSGTGNTIYF. CDR3 bases: TGTGCCAGCAGCTTGTCAGGGACAGGAAACACCATATATTTT.

The rearrangement links TRBV18 to TRBJ1-2, with a tentative D call TRBD1 (5 bases). The CDR3 is made up of 15 amino acids. In germline, CDR1 is KGHSH, CDR2 LQKENI. V was cut by 3 bases and J by 3 bases, with 14 bases left in between. The CDR3 spells CASSPARGEDYGYTF. CDR3 DNA: TGTGCCAGCTCACCCGCCCGGGGCGAAGACTATGGCTACACCTTC.